Below are 28 T cell receptor beta chains sequenced from a single sample in a study of cytomegalovirus exposure and HLA in healthy donors. With 60 Vbeta and 13 Jbeta primers, the PCR was carried out. The data were produced by immunoSEQ multiplex PCR, yet TCRdb's version contains in-frame clones alone and is incomplete. The sample has about 190,000 clones; 60% to 80% are singletons. The sequenced sample was PBMCs. All receptors come from a woman aged 25 to 45 in good health and CMV-seropositive.

The chain employs TRBV4-2 and TRBJ2-3, with 8 bases fitting TRBD2. V shed 4 bases, J shed 9 bases, and the junction held 18 bases outside the gene matches. The CDR3 sequence is 17 residues long. CDR1 and CDR2 from the germline V gene are LGHNA and YNFKEQ. CDR3 sequence: CASSPPGGESKLRTQYF. In nucleotides, the CDR3 is TGTGCCAGCAGCCCCCCCGGGGGGGAATCGAAACTCCGGACGCAGTATTTT.

There are a few counts of this clone. J is TRBJ1-2 and V is TRBV11-2; the D gene is possibly TRBD1 (5 bases). Trimming removed 8 bases at V and 2 bases at J, with 9 bases between. CDR1 is SGHAT and CDR2 is FQNNGV in the germline V gene. The CDR3 spans 12 residues. CDR3 sequence reads: CASAGENYGYTF. The CDR3 bases are TGTGCCAGCGCGGGGGAGAACTATGGCTACACCTTC.

This rearrangement joins TRBV28 to TRBJ1-2, with TRBD1 identical over 9 bases. Germline assignment: CDR1 MDHEN and CDR2 SYDVKM. This CDR3 is built from 15 residues. The V segment lost 8 bases and the J segment 2 bases; nucleotides outside the gene matches: 9. For the CDR3, the DNA is TGTGCCAGCCTCGCCTCCGGGACAGGGAACTATGGCTACACCTTC. It is translated as CASLASGTGNYGYTF.

This rearrangement joins TRBV19 to TRBJ2-7; TRBD1 aligns across 9 bases. The germline gives CDR1 LNHDA, CDR2 SQIVND (reference sequence). The CDR3 sequence is 14 residues long. The ends lost 4 bases at V and 5 bases at J; junction bases unmatched: 6. CDR3 protein: CASSKNRGRDEQYF. In DNA form, the CDR3 reads TGTGCCAGTAGTAAAAACAGGGGGCGGGACGAGCAGTACTTC.

This clone has just one count. The V gene is TRBV2, the J gene TRBJ2-3; weak D call: TRBD2 (5 bases). V was pared by 7 bases and J by 0 bases, with 11 bases between. This CDR3 region has 14 residues. Looked up from germline, CDR1 is SNHLY and CDR2 is FYNNEI. The CDR3 DNA follows: TGTGCCAGCACCTACGGGATTAGCACAGATACGCAGTATTTT. It encodes CASTYGISTDTQYF.

The chain carries TRBV27 and TRBJ2-7; 16 bases match TRBD2. This CDR3 has 19 amino acids. With 3 bases clipped from V and 3 bases from J, the junction kept 11 bases outside the gene matches. Germline V lookup: CDR1 MNHEY, CDR2 SMNVEV (reference sequence). The CDR3 spells CASSLGTSGRASLIYEQYF. The CDR3 DNA reads as TGTGCCAGCAGTTTGGGGACTAGCGGGAGGGCCTCTCTAATCTACGAGCAGTACTTC.

This chain connects TRBV15 to TRBJ1-4; a weak D match, TRBD1 (6 bases). CDR1 is LNHNV and CDR2 is YYDKDF in the germline V gene (reference sequence). The CDR3 has 13 residues. V was trimmed by 5 bases and J by 5 bases, leaving 9 bases between them. CDR3 sequence reads: CATSRTANEKLFF. CDR3 sequence (DNA): TGTGCCACCAGCCGGACAGCGAATGAAAAACTGTTTTTT.

The V call is TRBV28, the J call TRBJ1-6, with a possible D match to TRBD1 (5 bases). The V gene's germline CDR1 is MDHEN and CDR2 SYDVKM. The CDR3 totals 14 residues. The V end lost 1 base, the J end lost 14 bases, and 15 bases lay between the germline ends. CDR3 protein: CASSLLRRGWTLHF. As DNA, the CDR3 is TGTGCCAGCAGTTTATTACGTAGGGGATGGACCCTCCACTTT.

In this sample, this clone turned up a few times. The V gene is TRBV27, the J gene TRBJ2-7, with 11 bases aligning to TRBD2. The CDR3 sequence is 20 residues long. The trim removed 3 bases at V and 0 bases at J, leaving 16 bases unmatched. Germline V gene lookup returns CDR1 MNHEY and CDR2 SMNVEV (reference sequence). The CDR3 spells CASSFSGQKLAGGRSYEQYF. As DNA, the CDR3 is TGTGCCAGCAGTTTTTCGGGACAGAAATTAGCGGGAGGGCGCTCCTACGAGCAGTACTTC.

This clone was counted once. This sequence joins TRBV27 and TRBJ2-1; tentatively, D is TRBD2 (6 bases). There are 15 residues in the CDR3. V was shortened by 7 bases and J by 0 bases, with 13 bases between the two germline ends. The germline gives CDR1 MNHEY, CDR2 SMNVEV (reference sequence). The CDR3 is CASNLGGYSYNEQFF. CDR3 nucleotide sequence: TGTGCCAGCAACTTGGGGGGATACTCCTACAATGAGCAGTTCTTC.

The chain carries TRBV5-1 and TRBJ1-2; tentative D call: TRBD1 (6 bases). Trimming left V 4 bases short and J 4 bases short, with 8 bases between. Germline assignment: CDR1 SGHRS and CDR2 YFSETQ. This CDR3 comprises 12 residues. For the CDR3, the DNA is TGCGCCAGCAGCATGGACAGCTATGGCTACACCTTC. Protein sequence: CASSMDSYGYTF.

The V and J genes are TRBV2 and TRBJ2-1; 9 positions agree with TRBD1. The germline CDR1 and CDR2 sequences are SNHLY and FYNNEI. The CDR3 runs to 15 residues. The junction had 14 bases not matched to a gene; V was cut back by 11 bases and J by 6 bases. CDR3: CAAQQGAGNFNEQFF. The DNA for the CDR3 is TGTGCCGCTCAACAGGGGGCGGGAAACTTCAATGAGCAGTTCTTC.

This sequence joins TRBV18 and TRBJ1-1; D not resolved. Between the trimmed V and J ends, which lost 3 bases and 0 bases, there was a span of 8 bases. The CDR3 loop spans 14 amino acids. In germline, CDR1 is KGHSH, CDR2 LQKENI. CDR3 amino acids: CASSPSTLNTEAFF. CDR3 coding DNA: TGTGCCAGCTCACCGAGCACTCTGAACACTGAAGCTTTCTTT.

This sequence joins TRBV2 and TRBJ1-2, with 7 bases identical to TRBD1. V gave up 3 bases and J gave up 4 bases; unmatched junction bases: 8. Germline values: CDR1 SNHLY, CDR2 FYNNEI. This CDR3 has 15 amino acids. The CDR3 here is CASSESSRGSYGYTF. The CDR3 DNA sequence: TGTGCCAGCAGTGAGAGTTCCAGGGGGAGCTATGGCTACACCTTC.

The V and J genes are TRBV11-2 and TRBJ1-1; D remains ambiguous. Germline V gene lookup returns CDR1 SGHAT and CDR2 FQNNGV. The length of the CDR3 is 12 residues. V dropped 4 bases and J dropped 6 bases, with 9 bases sitting between them. CDR3 coding DNA: TGTGCCAGCAGCTCCTTACATTCTGAAGCTTTCTTT. It specifies CASSSLHSEAFF.

The V and J genes are TRBV6-5 and TRBJ2-1; 8 nucleotides agree with TRBD2. The V and J ends lost 10 bases and 2 bases, in that order; junction bases with no gene match: 4. The CDR3 is 13 residues long. CDR1 MNHEY and CDR2 SVGAGI come from the germline V gene. The CDR3 here is CATLAGPYNEQFF. The CDR3 bases are TGTGCCACCTTAGCGGGACCCTACAATGAGCAGTTCTTC.

This clone was detected only a few times. This rearrangement joins TRBV4-1 to TRBJ2-1; 7 positions match TRBD2. Germline V gene sequence: CDR1 MGHRA, CDR2 YSYEKL. The CDR3 has 15 residues. With V trimmed by 1 base and J by 9 bases, 9 bases remained unmatched. CDR3 coding DNA: TGCGCCAGCAGCCAAGCCCCCGGACTAGTGGGTGAGCAGTTCTTC. Translated, it gives CASSQAPGLVGEQFF.

This chain connects TRBV5-8 to TRBJ2-1; a weak D match, TRBD1 (5 bases). CDR3 length: 13 residues. Trimming cost V 1 base and J 10 bases, with 12 bases left between them. CDR1 and CDR2 (germline): SGHTS, YDEGEE. CDR3 nucleotide sequence: TGTGCCAGCAGCTTGTCCAGGGCCAAGGAGCAGTTCTTC. Its translation is CASSLSRAKEQFF. The full variable domain, with the rest looked up from reference TRBV5-8 and TRBJ2-1, is EAGVTQSPTHLIKTRGQQATLRCSPISGHTSVYWYQQALGLGLQFLLWYDEGEERNRGNFPPRFSGRQFPNYSSELNVNALELEDSALYLCASSLSRAKEQFFGPGTRLTVL.

A few counts support this clone. The CDR3 here is CASSSSTSGDEQYF. Written as DNA, the CDR3 is TGTGCCAGCAGTTCCTCGACTAGCGGGGACGAGCAGTACTTC. The rearrangement joins TRBV27 to TRBJ2-7; 11 bases are a match to TRBD2. Germline V lookup: CDR1 MNHEY, CDR2 SMNVEV (reference sequence). After removal of 4 bases from V and 5 bases from J, the junction contained 4 bases not matched to a gene. The CDR3 has 14 residues.

This chain joins TRBV7-7 and TRBJ2-2, with D tentatively TRBD2 (6 bases). The CDR3 loop spans 17 amino acids. V lost 6 bases and J 2 bases, leaving 19 bases between the germline ends. Germline-derived CDR1 and CDR2 are SSHAT and FNYEAQ (reference sequence). CDR3 loop: CASSFLAPPLNTGELFF. The CDR3 nucleotides read TGTGCCAGCAGTTTTCTAGCGCCGCCACTTAACACCGGGGAGCTGTTTTTT.

The chain is built from TRBV5-5 and TRBJ2-1; D is unclear. The CDR3 consists of 12 residues. Per the germline V gene, CDR1 is SGHKS and CDR2 is YYEKEE (reference sequence). The germline V and J ends were trimmed by 1 base and 6 bases, with 5 bases remaining between them. The CDR3 is CASSLISNEQFF. In nucleotides, the CDR3 is TGTGCCAGCAGCTTGATTAGCAATGAGCAGTTCTTC.

The chain joins TRBV25-1 to TRBJ1-1; D remains ambiguous. This CDR3 has 13 residues. Trimming took 7 bases from V and 5 from J, leaving 14 bases between them. The germline gives CDR1 MGHDK, CDR2 SYGVNS. The CDR3 DNA reads as TGTGCCAGCACCCGAACATCGGGAACTGAAGCTTTCTTT. Translating it yields CASTRTSGTEAFF. The entire variable domain, with the rest obtained from reference TRBV25-1 and TRBJ1-1, is as follows: EADIYQTPRYLVIGTGKKITLECSQTMGHDKMYWYQQDPGMELHLIHYSYGVNSTEKGDLSSESTVSRIRTEHFPLTLESARPSHTSQYLCASTRTSGTEAFFGQGTRLTVV.

V is TRBV2 and J is TRBJ2-5; 15 bases line up with TRBD2. The junction had 10 bases not matched to a gene; V was cut back by 0 bases and J by 2 bases. The CDR3 consists of 20 residues. Germline-derived CDR1 and CDR2 are SNHLY and FYNNEI. In DNA form, the CDR3 reads TGTGCCAGCAGTGAAGCGGGCCCGGGACTAGCGGGAGGACCTCAAGAGACCCAGTACTTC. This translates into CASSEAGPGLAGGPQETQYF.

This clone was counted only a few times. At the DNA level, this CDR3 is encoded by other sequences in the same sample as well. The chain carries TRBV6-4 and TRBJ2-1, with 11 bases fitting TRBD2. The CDR3 is 16 amino acids. J gave up 4 bases and V 3 bases, and 5 bases lay outside the gene matches. CDR1 and CDR2 (germline): MRHNA, SNTAGT. The CDR3 nucleotides are TGTGCCAGCAGTGAAACCGGGACTAGCGGATACAATGAGCAGTTCTTC. This encodes CASSETGTSGYNEQFF.

DNA of the CDR3: TGTGCCAGCAGTGGAGAGGGAGGAGGCACTGAAGCTTTCTTT. This encodes CASSGEGGGTEAFF. This sequence joins TRBV6-4 and TRBJ1-1, with D unclear. The V gene's germline CDR1 is MRHNA and CDR2 SNTAGT. Trimming left V 4 bases short and J 4 bases short, with 13 bases between. The CDR3 extends over 14 amino acids.

The chain employs TRBV28 and TRBJ1-5; D is possibly TRBD1 (5 bases). CDR3 length: 15 amino acids. Deletions cut 6 bases from V and 1 base from J, with 13 bases between. Germline loops: CDR1 MDHEN, CDR2 SYDVKM. Here the CDR3 reads CASSEGLGSNQPQHF. CDR3 in DNA: TGTGCCAGCAGCGAGGGACTTGGGAGCAATCAGCCCCAGCATTTT.

V and J are TRBV29-1 and TRBJ2-5, with 7 bases matching TRBD1. The CDR3 is 14 residues long. Unmatched junction bases numbered 10, after V lost 4 bases and J lost 5 bases. In germline, CDR1 is SQVTM, CDR2 ANQGSEA. The CDR3 here is CSVAITGVGETQYF. For the CDR3, the DNA is TGCAGCGTTGCTATTACAGGGGTGGGTGAGACCCAGTACTTC.

The chain is built from TRBV21-1 and TRBJ2-1; TRBD2, as called in the table, went unchecked against the DNA. TRBV21-1 is tagged as a pseudogene. The CDR3 length is 16 residues. The CDR3 spells CASSKRTSGSSDEQFF. The CDR3, as DNA: TGTGCCAGCAGCAAACGGACTAGCGGGTCCTCCGATGAGCAGTTCTTC.